Presented here are 23 T cell receptor beta chains from one specimen sequenced in a study. Using its own MiXCR run on the 5' RACE reads, TCRdb lists one record per CDR3 protein. Counted here are about 40,000 distinct CDR3 sequences, approximately 19% occurring once; the ten biggest clones make up around 2.8%. The sample was naive CD4+ T cells sorted from a lymph node. Subset denoted: naive CD4+ T cells, CD4+CD45RA+CD25-. These receptors were collected from a female donor with breast cancer.

The chain uses TRBV20-1 and TRBJ2-3, with unresolved D. The CDR3 is 14 residues long. In germline, CDR1 is DFQATT, CDR2 SNEGSKA (reference sequence). The CDR3 coding sequence is TGCAATGCCATGGTCGGACCTAGCACAGATACGCAGTATTTT. Translation: CNAMVGPSTDTQYF.

This clonotype was found once. This CDR3 fails to terminate in the conserved phenylalanine or tryptophan, so it likely reflects a read error. The rearrangement links TRBV4-3 to TRBJ2-6; weak D call: TRBD2 (6 bases). V dropped 1 base and J dropped 6 bases, with 10 bases sitting between them. CDR1 is LGHNA and CDR2 is YSLEER in the germline V gene. This CDR3 has 15 amino acids. The CDR3 loop reads CASSQVGREANVLTV. CDR3 bases: TGCGCCAGCAGCCAAGTGGGGCGGGAGGCCAACGTCCTGACTGTC.

The gene calls are TRBV20-1 and TRBJ2-7; 9 bases are a match to TRBD1. Germline V gene sequence: CDR1 DFQATT, CDR2 SNEGSKA (reference sequence). V lost 5 bases and J lost 6; bases outside the gene matches: 8. This CDR3 comprises 13 residues. The CDR3 DNA sequence: TGCAGTGCTGATACCGGGACAGGGTTCGAGCAGTACTTC. It specifies CSADTGTGFEQYF.

This clonotype was seen many times. The CDR3 bases are TGTGCCAGCAGTGCCCTTCCCAGCGGGGGGAACACCGGGGAGCTGTTTTTT. Its translation is CASSALPSGGNTGELFF. V and J are TRBV6-1 and TRBJ2-2, with TRBD2 matching over 8 bases. The CDR3 sequence is 17 residues long. Trimming cost V 4 bases and J 1 base; bases outside gene matches: 8. Germline CDR1 is MNHNS and CDR2 is SASEGT.

Only a few counts were recorded for this clonotype. The chain links TRBV7-9 to TRBJ2-1, with 12 bases lining up with TRBD2. Germline V gives CDR1 SEHNR, CDR2 FQNEAQ (reference sequence). The CDR3 covers 20 residues. V lost 2 bases to trimming and J lost 0 bases; unmatched junction nucleotides: 11. CDR3 bases: TGTGCCAGCAGCTTACCTACACTAGCGGGAGGTACTTACTCCTACAATGAGCAGTTCTTC. Amino acid sequence: CASSLPTLAGGTYSYNEQFF.

This clonotype was picked up a small number of times. The rearrangement joins TRBV7-8 to TRBJ2-7; TRBD2 matches at 11 bases. V lost 1 base to trimming and J lost 2 bases; unmatched junction nucleotides: 4. The CDR3 is 16 amino acids. Germline V gene lookup returns CDR1 SGHVS and CDR2 FQNEAQ. Written as DNA, the CDR3 is TGTGCCAGCAGCTTAGATAGTAGCGGGGGGGCCTACGAGCAGTACTTC. Translated: CASSLDSSGGAYEQYF.

The chain recombines TRBV4-2 with TRBJ2-1, with D perhaps matching TRBD2 (5 bases). The CDR3 runs to 13 residues. Per germline, CDR1 LGHNA and CDR2 YNFKEQ. The ends were cut back, 3 bases at V and 9 bases at J, with 12 bases in the middle. The CDR3 loop reads CASSQELVSEQFF. For the CDR3, the DNA is TGTGCCAGCAGCCAGGAACTAGTCTCTGAGCAGTTCTTC.

Of note for this clonotype: At one end the junction does not follow the germline gene, possibly because of a read error. V and J are TRBV5-6 and TRBJ2-1, with 10 bases aligning to TRBD2. This CDR3 has 16 amino acids. CDR1 is SGHDT, CDR2 YYEEEE, per germline. Here the CDR3 DNA reads TGTGCCAGCAGCTTGGGTTGGACTAGCGGCCTCCCCCTGGAGTCCTTC. Encoded protein: CASSLGWTSGLPLESF.

Concerning this clonotype itself: One junction end disagrees with the germline gene, perhaps due to a read error. This chain links TRBV6-1 with TRBJ2-2; 12 bases line up with TRBD1. The germline V gene has CDR1 MNHNS and CDR2 SASEGT. CDR3 length: 16 amino acids. This chain's CDR3 is CSSSEGTGGNTGELFF. The DNA for the CDR3 is TGTTCCAGCAGCGAGGGGACAGGGGGCAACACCGGGGAGCTGTTTTTT.

This clonotype was counted at least ten times. The chain carries TRBV6-5 and TRBJ1-3; D possibly corresponds to TRBD1 (5 bases). CDR1 and CDR2 (germline): MNHEY, SVGAGI. The V end was cut by 6 bases, the J end by 4 bases, with 13 bases between. This CDR3 spans 14 amino acids. In DNA form, the CDR3 reads TGTGCCAGCAGGGGCACAGGTACAGGAAACACCATATATTTT. The encoded protein is CASRGTGTGNTIYF.

This chain joins TRBV5-1 and TRBJ2-2; D gene unclear. Germline V CDR1 and CDR2: SGHRS, YFSETQ. Trimming removed 0 bases from V and 3 bases from J, with 6 bases in between. CDR3 length equals 14 residues. The chain's CDR3 is CASSLEAHTGELFF. The DNA for the CDR3 is TGCGCCAGCAGCTTGGAGGCGCACACCGGGGAGCTGTTTTTT.

This clonotype has a handful of counts. V and J are TRBV6-6 and TRBJ2-3; 9 bases align to TRBD2. Germline trimming cut 7 bases from V and 4 bases from J; bases unmatched to any gene: 18. Germline V gene data show CDR1 as MNHNY and CDR2 as SVGAGI (reference sequence). The CDR3 spans 18 residues. Here the CDR3 DNA reads TGTGCCAGCATCGGGCAGCCTGGTAGCGGGAGTTCAGCAGATACGCAGTATTTT. This translates into CASIGQPGSGSSADTQYF.

This clonotype was observed a handful of times. J is TRBJ2-1 and V is TRBV2; TRBD2 agrees at 8 bases. V dropped 6 bases and J dropped 4; count of bases not matched to a gene: 8. The germline V gene encodes CDR1 SNHLY and CDR2 FYNNEI. This CDR3 region has 15 residues. Written as DNA, the CDR3 is TGTGCCAGCAGAAGCGGTGGCGGGAGGTACAATGAGCAGTTCTTC. The encoded protein is CASRSGGGRYNEQFF.

In this sample, this clonotype turned up a few times. The J gene is TRBJ2-1, the V gene TRBV7-2; D unclear. Trimming removed 1 base at V and 0 bases at J, with 13 bases between. Germline CDR1 reads SGHTA; CDR2 reads FQGNSA. The CDR3 is made up of 17 amino acids. Here the CDR3 reads CASSLVGRSSSYNEQFF. The CDR3 DNA is TGTGCCAGCAGCTTAGTCGGGCGGTCAAGCTCCTACAATGAGCAGTTCTTC. The full variable domain, completed using reference TRBV7-2 and TRBJ2-1, is GAGVSQSPSNKVTEKGKDVELRCDPISGHTALYWYRQSLGQGLEFLIYFQGNSAPDKSGLPSDRFSAERTGGSVSTLTIQRTQQEDSAVYLCASSLVGRSSSYNEQFFGPGTRLTVL.

In this sample, this clonotype turned up many times. The chain recombines TRBV5-6 with TRBJ1-1; TRBD1 aligns across 7 bases. The length of the CDR3 is 16 residues. Germline V lookup: CDR1 SGHDT, CDR2 YYEEEE. Losses at the gene ends were 3 bases for V and 2 bases for J; bases not matched to a gene: 10. This CDR3 is CASSYPGQTINTEAFF. The CDR3 DNA is TGTGCCAGCAGCTATCCGGGACAGACTATAAACACTGAAGCTTTCTTT.

V gene TRBV5-1 combines with J gene TRBJ1-2, with TRBD1 identical over 8 bases. This CDR3 has 13 amino acids. Germline CDR1 is SGHRS and CDR2 is YFSETQ. Losses at the gene ends were 6 bases for V and 3 bases for J; bases not matched to a gene: 4. CDR3 amino acids: CASTGQGDYGYTF. CDR3 in DNA: TGCGCCAGCACTGGACAGGGCGACTATGGCTACACCTTC.

The gene calls are TRBV6-6 and TRBJ1-1; a possible D gene is TRBD1 (6 bases). Trimming cost V 7 bases and J 4 bases, with 28 bases left between them. CDR3 length: 18 residues. Germline loops: CDR1 MNHNY, CDR2 SVGAGI (reference sequence). The CDR3, as DNA: TGTGCCAGCACCCGCGGGGGGGCAGCTAACTCAAAAGCCACTGAAGCTTTCTTT. Amino acid sequence: CASTRGGAANSKATEAFF.

This clonotype has ten or more counts. V usage is TRBV4-1 and J usage is TRBJ1-1, with TRBD1 as a possible D gene (5 bases). Trimming left V 4 bases short and J 7 bases short, with 13 bases between. Germline CDR1 reads MGHRA; CDR2 reads YSYEKL. This CDR3 region has 13 residues. DNA for the CDR3: TGCGCCAGCAGCCTTCAGGGTGCGGGTGAAGCTTTCTTT. Protein: CASSLQGAGEAFF.

This clonotype was counted between two and nine times. V is TRBV11-1 and J is TRBJ2-3, with D unclear. Trimming shortened V by 5 bases and J by 5 bases, and 17 bases separated the two germline ends. The CDR3 consists of 15 residues. Germline assignment: CDR1 SGHAT and CDR2 FQDESV (reference sequence). This CDR3 is CASSRPLDPKDTQYF. In DNA form, the CDR3 reads TGTGCCAGCAGCCGTCCTCTGGACCCGAAAGATACGCAGTATTTT.

The sample holds a few counts of this clonotype. This chain joins TRBV20-1 and TRBJ2-3; D possibly uses TRBD1 or TRBD2 (6 bases each). CDR3 length: 15 residues. V dropped 6 bases and J dropped 2 bases, with 18 bases sitting between them. The germline CDR1 and CDR2 sequences are DFQATT and SNEGSKA (reference sequence). CDR3 sequence reads: CSAPRGGGYTDTQYF. The DNA of the CDR3 is TGCAGTGCCCCCCGAGGAGGGGGATACACAGATACGCAGTATTTT.

V gene TRBV20-1 combines with J gene TRBJ2-3; 7 bases are shared with TRBD2. The CDR3 loop spans 14 amino acids. Germline V lookup: CDR1 DFQATT, CDR2 SNEGSKA (reference sequence). Trimming took 4 bases from V and 4 from J; bases not matched to a gene: 8. The CDR3 sequence: CSAIGTKYSDTQYF. In nucleotides, the CDR3 is TGCAGTGCTATTGGGACTAAGTATTCAGATACGCAGTATTTT.

This clonotype has a count of ten or more. As DNA, the CDR3 is TGCGCCAGCAGTGGGGGACAGGGAGTAGGCACTGAAGCTTTCTTT. It specifies CASSGGQGVGTEAFF. J is TRBJ1-1 and V is TRBV10-2; 9 bases are a match to TRBD1. V shed 4 bases, J shed 4 bases, and the junction held 7 bases outside the gene matches. CDR1 is WSHSY, CDR2 SAAADI, per germline. The CDR3 loop spans 15 amino acids.

The V call is TRBV6-1, the J call TRBJ1-1, with D unresolved. The CDR3 has 14 residues. CDR1 is MNHNS, CDR2 SASEGT, per germline. V was trimmed by 0 bases and J by 2 bases, leaving 7 bases between them. This CDR3 reads CASSEARYNTEAFF. The CDR3, as DNA: TGTGCCAGCAGTGAAGCTCGGTACAACACTGAAGCTTTCTTT.